This T cell receptor beta chain was observed in a study of blood T cell repertoires in COVID-19. The CDR3 covers 12 residues. Deletions cut 3 bases from V and 6 bases from J, with 8 bases between. Assay used: immunoSEQ multiplex PCR; TCRdb lists only in-frame clones, some missing. Here the sample spans under 300,000 clones, roughly 80% being singletons. The clonotype was recovered from a woman between 55 and 75 years old with active or convalescent COVID-19. This sequence joins TRBV12-3 or TRBV12-4 and TRBJ1-2; D perhaps matches TRBD1 (5 bases). Sequenced: peripheral blood. As DNA, the CDR3 is TGTGCCAGCAGTTTTGGGGCTAATGGCTACACCTTC. Translating it yields CASSFGANGYTF.